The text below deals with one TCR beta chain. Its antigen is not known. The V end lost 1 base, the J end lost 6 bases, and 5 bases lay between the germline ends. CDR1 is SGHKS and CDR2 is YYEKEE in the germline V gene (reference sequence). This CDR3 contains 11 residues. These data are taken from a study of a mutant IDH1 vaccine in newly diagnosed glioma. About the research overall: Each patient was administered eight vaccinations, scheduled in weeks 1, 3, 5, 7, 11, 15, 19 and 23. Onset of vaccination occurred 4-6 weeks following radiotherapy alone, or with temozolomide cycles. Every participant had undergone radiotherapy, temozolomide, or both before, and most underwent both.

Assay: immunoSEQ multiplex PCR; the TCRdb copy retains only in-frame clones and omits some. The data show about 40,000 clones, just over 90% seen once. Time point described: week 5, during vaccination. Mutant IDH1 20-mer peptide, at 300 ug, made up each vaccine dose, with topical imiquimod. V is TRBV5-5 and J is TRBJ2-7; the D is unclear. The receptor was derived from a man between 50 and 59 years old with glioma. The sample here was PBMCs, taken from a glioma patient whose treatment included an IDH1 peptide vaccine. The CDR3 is CASSLKTEQYF. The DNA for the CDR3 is TGTGCCAGCAGCTTGAAGACCGAGCAGTACTTC.